This passage covers 5 T cell receptor beta chains from one sample sequenced in a study of blood T cell repertoires in COVID-19. TCRdb's table, derived via immunoSEQ multiplex PCR, lists solely in-frame clones and lacks some. The data contain under 350,000 clones, around 85% of them singletons. Material: peripheral blood. Receptor source: a woman between 65 and 79 years old with acute or convalescent COVID-19.

The chain carries TRBV19 and TRBJ1-2; 8 bases fit TRBD1. The junction had 10 bases not matched to a gene; V was cut back by 7 bases and J by 3 bases. Per germline, CDR1 LNHDA and CDR2 SQIVND (reference sequence). CDR3 length: 15 amino acids. The CDR3 bases are TGTGCCAGTACCGATTCTTCAGGGGGCGACTATGGCTACACCTTC. Amino acid sequence: CASTDSSGGDYGYTF. The whole variable domain, filled in from reference TRBV19 and TRBJ1-2, reads DGGITQSPKYLFRKEGQNVTLSCEQNLNHDAMYWYRQDPGQGLRLIYYSQIVNDFQKGDIAEGYSVSREKKESFPLTVTSAQKNPTAFYLCASTDSSGGDYGYTFGSGTRLTVV.

The rearrangement joins TRBV10-3 to TRBJ1-1; D gene uncertain. This CDR3 spans 12 amino acids. Trimming shortened V by 9 bases and J by 3 bases, and 11 bases separated the two germline ends. Germline-derived CDR1 and CDR2 are ENHRY and SYGVKD. The CDR3 is CAIWTGDTEAFF. The CDR3 DNA sequence: TGTGCCATATGGACCGGGGACACTGAAGCTTTCTTT.

This clone was seen a handful of times. Other DNA sequences in the same sample also yield this CDR3. V and J are TRBV7-9 and TRBJ1-2; TRBD1 agrees at 7 bases. This CDR3 spans 13 amino acids. V shed 3 bases and J 5 bases; nucleotides not matched to a gene: 3. Germline V lookup: CDR1 SEHNR, CDR2 FQNEAQ (reference sequence). The CDR3 nucleotides are TGTGCCAGCAGCTTGGGACAGAATTATGGCTACACCTTC. This sequence encodes CASSLGQNYGYTF.

The V call is TRBV14, the J call TRBJ1-5; TRBD1 aligns across 7 bases. CDR1 SGHDN and CDR2 FVKESK come from the germline V gene. Trimming at V came to 4 bases and at J to 6 bases, leaving 9 bases not matched to a gene. This CDR3 contains 15 residues. The CDR3: CASSPGTVLCQPQHF. CDR3 DNA: TGTGCCAGCAGCCCCGGGACAGTCCTCTGTCAGCCCCAGCATTTT.

This chain joins TRBV4-1 and TRBJ2-7; 8 bases align to TRBD1. V lost 3 bases and J lost 6; bases outside the gene matches: 19. The V gene's germline CDR1 is MGHRA and CDR2 YSYEKL. CDR3 length: 18 amino acids. CDR3: CASSQKPYGRTGGTEQYF. DNA for the CDR3: TGCGCCAGCAGCCAGAAACCCTACGGTAGAACAGGGGGTACCGAGCAGTACTTC.